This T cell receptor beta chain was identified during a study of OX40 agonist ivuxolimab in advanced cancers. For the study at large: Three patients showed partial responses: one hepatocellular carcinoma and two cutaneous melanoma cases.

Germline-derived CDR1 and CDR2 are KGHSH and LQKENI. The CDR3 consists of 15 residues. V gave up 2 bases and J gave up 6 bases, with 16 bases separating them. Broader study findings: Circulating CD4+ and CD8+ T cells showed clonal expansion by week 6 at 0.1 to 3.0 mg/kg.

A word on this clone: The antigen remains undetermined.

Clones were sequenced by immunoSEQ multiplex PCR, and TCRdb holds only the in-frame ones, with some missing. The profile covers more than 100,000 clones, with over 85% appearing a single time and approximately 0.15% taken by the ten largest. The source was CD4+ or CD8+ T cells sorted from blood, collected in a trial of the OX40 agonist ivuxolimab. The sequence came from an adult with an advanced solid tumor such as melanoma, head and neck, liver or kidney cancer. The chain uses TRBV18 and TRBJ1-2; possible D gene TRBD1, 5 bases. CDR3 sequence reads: CASSPDQGLADGYTF. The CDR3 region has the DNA TGTGCCAGCTCACCAGATCAGGGCTTAGCTGATGGCTACACCTTC.